Listed here is a single TCR beta chain. V lost 6 bases, J lost 7 bases, and 13 bases lay in between. CDR1 and CDR2 (germline): MGHDK, SYGVNS. The CDR3 is 14 amino acids. Authors' methods: How many nucleated cells were present was estimated from reference gene primer amplification. Sequenced by immunoSEQ multiplex PCR; TCRdb stores in-frame clones only, minus some. That table is the source of V, J and clone size, and D and trimming were worked out from the DNA. Of around 20,000 clones in the sample, just over 90% were seen once. This record comes from a study of blood T cell repertoires in COVID-19. Across the whole study: Whether acute or convalescent, the COVID-19 samples came from the United States, Italy and Spain. PBMCs, B-cell-depleted T cells, or T cells were the source of the cDNA or gDNA that made up the material.

Sequenced sample: peripheral blood. The V call is TRBV25-1, the J call TRBJ1-6, with D tentatively TRBD1 (5 bases). This clonotype was obtained from a woman aged 50 to 60 with active COVID-19. CDR3 DNA sequence: TGTGCCAGCAGCAGAACGGGGGGAAATTCACCCCTCCACTTT. Amino acids: CASSRTGGNSPLHF.